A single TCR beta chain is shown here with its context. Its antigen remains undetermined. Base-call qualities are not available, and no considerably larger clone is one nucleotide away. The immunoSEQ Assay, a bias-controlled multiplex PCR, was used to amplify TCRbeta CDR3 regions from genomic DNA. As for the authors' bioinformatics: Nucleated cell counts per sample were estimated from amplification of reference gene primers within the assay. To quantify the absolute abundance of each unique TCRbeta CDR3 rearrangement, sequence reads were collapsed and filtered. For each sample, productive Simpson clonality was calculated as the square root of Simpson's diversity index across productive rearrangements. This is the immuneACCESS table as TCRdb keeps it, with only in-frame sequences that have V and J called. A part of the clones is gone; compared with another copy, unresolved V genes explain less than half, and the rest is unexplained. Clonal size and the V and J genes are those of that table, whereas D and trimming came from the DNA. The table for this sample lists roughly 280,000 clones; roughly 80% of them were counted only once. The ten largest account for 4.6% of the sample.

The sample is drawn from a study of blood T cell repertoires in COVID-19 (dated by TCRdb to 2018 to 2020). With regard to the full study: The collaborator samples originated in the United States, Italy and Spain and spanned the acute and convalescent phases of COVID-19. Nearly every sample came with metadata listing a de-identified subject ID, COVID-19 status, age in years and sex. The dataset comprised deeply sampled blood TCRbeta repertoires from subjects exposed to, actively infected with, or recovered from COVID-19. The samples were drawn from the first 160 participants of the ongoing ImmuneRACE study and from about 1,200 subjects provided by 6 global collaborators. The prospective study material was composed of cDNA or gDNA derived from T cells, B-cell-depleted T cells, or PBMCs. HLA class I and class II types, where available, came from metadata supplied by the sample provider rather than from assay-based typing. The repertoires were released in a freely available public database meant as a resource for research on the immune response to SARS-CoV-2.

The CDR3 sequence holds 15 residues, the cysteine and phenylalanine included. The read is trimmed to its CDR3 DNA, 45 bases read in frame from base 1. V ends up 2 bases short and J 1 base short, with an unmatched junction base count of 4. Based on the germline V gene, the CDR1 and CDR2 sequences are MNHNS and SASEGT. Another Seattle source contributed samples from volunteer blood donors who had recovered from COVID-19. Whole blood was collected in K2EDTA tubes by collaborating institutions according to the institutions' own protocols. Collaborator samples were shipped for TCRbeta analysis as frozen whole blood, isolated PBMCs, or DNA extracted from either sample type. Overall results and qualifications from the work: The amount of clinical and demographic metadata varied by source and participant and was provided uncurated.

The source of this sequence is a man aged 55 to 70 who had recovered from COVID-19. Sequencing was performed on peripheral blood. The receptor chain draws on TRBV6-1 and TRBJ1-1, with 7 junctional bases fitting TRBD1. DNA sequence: TGTGCCAGCAGTGAAAGGGGGCAGTCGAACACTGAAGCTTTCTTT. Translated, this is CASSERGQSNTEAFF.